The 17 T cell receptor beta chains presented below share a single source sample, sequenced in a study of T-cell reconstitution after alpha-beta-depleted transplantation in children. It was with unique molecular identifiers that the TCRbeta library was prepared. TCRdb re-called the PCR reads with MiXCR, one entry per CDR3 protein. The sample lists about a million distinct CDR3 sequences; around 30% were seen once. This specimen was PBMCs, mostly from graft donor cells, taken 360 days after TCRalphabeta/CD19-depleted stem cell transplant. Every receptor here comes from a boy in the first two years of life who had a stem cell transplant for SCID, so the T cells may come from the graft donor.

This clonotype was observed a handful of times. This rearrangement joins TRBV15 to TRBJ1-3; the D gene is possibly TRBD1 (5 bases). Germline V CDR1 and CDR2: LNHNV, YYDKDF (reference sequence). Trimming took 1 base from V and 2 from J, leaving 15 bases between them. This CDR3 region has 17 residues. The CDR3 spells CATSRGVIGTAGNTIYF. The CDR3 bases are TGTGCCACCAGCAGAGGGGTGATTGGGACGGCTGGAAACACCATATATTTT.

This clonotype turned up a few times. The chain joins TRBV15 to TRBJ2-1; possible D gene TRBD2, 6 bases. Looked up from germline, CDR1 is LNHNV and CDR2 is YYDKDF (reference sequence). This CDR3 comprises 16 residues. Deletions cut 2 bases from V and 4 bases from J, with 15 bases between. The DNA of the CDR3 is TGTGCCACCAGCAGACTCGGGACGGGGGTGTACAATGAGCAGTTCTTC. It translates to CATSRLGTGVYNEQFF.

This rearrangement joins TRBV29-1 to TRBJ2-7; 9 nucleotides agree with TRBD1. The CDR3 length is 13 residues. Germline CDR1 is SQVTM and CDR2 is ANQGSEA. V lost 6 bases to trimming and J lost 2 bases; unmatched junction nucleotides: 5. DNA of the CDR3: TGCAGCGTCCCGGGACAGGGCCCCTACGAGCAGTACTTC. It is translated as CSVPGQGPYEQYF.

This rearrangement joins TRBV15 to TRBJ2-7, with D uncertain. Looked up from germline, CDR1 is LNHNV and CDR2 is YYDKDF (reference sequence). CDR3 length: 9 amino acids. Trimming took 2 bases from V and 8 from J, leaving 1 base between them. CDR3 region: CATSRQQYF. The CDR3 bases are TGTGCCACCAGCAGACAGCAGTACTTC.

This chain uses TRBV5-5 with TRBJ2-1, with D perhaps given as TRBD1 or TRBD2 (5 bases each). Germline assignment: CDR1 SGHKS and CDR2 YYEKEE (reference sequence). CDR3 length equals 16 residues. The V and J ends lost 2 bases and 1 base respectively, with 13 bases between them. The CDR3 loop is CASSFLVGVSYNEQFF. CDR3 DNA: TGTGCCAGCAGCTTCTTGGTGGGGGTTTCCTACAATGAGCAGTTCTTC.

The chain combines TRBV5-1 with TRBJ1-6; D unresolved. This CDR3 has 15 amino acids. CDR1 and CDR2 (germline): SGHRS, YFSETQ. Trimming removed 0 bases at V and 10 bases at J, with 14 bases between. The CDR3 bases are TGCGCCAGCAGCTTGGAAGGGTATCCGAACTCACCCCTCCACTTT. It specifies CASSLEGYPNSPLHF.

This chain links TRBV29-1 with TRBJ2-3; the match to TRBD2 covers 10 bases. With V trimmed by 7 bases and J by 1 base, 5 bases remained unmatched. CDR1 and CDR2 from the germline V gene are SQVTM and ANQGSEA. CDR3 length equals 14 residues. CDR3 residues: CSGTGTSGTDTQYF. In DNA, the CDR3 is TGCAGCGGAACCGGGACTAGCGGCACAGATACGCAGTATTTT.

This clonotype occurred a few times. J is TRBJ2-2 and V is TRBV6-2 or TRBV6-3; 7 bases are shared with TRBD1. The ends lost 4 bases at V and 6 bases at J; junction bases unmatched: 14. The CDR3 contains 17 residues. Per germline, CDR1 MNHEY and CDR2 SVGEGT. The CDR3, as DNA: TGTGCCAGCAGTTTTAACAGGGGTTATCCCTACTCCGGGGAGCTGTTTTTT. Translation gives CASSFNRGYPYSGELFF.

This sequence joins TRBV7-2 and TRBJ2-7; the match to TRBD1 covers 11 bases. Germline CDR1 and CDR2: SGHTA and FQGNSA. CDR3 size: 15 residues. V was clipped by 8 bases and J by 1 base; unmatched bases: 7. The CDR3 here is CASGRRDRGSYEQYF. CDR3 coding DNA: TGTGCCAGCGGCCGCCGGGACAGGGGGTCCTACGAGCAGTACTTC.

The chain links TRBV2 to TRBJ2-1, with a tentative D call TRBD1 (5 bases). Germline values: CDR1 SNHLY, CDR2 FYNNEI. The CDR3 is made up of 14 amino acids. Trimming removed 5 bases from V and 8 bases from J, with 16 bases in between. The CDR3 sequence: CASSLQVYYYEQFF. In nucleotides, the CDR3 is TGTGCCAGCAGTCTACAGGTTTATTATTATGAGCAGTTCTTC.

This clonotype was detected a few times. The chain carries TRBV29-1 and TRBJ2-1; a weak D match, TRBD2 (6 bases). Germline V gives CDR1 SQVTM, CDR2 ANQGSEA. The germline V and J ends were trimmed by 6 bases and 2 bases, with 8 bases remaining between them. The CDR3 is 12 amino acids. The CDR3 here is CSVAGPYNEQFF. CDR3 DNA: TGCAGCGTCGCGGGACCCTACAATGAGCAGTTCTTC.

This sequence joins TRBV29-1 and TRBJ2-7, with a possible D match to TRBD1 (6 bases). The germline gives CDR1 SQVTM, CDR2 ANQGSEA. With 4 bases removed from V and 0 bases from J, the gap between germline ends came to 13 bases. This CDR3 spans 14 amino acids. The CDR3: CSVVVGASSYEQYF. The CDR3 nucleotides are TGCAGCGTTGTCGTGGGGGCAAGCTCCTACGAGCAGTACTTC.

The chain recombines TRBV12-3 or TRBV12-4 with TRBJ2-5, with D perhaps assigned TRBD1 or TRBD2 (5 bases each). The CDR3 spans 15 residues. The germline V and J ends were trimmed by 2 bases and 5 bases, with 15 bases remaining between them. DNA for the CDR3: TGTGCCAGCAGTTTACGTCCAGGGACGTCCGAGACCCAGTACTTC. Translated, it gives CASSLRPGTSETQYF.

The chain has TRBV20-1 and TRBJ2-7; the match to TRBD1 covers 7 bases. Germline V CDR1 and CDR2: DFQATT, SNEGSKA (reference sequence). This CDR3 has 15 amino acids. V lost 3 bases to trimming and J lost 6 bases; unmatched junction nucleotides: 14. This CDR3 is CSARSSRTGSAEQYF. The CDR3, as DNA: TGCAGTGCTAGGTCCAGCCGGACAGGTTCGGCCGAGCAGTACTTC.

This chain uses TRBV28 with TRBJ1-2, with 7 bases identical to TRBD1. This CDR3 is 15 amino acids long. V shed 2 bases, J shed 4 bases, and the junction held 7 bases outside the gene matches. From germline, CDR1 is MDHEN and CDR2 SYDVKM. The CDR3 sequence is CASSLEVSGGYGYTF. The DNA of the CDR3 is TGTGCCAGCAGTTTAGAGGTGTCAGGGGGCTATGGCTACACCTTC.

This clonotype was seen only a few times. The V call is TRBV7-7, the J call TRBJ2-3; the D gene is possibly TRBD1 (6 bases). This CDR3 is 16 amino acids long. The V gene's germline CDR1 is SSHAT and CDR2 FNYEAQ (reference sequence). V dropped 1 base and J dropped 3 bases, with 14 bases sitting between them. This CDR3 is CASSLGSGVGTDTQYF. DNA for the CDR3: TGTGCCAGCAGCTTAGGCTCAGGGGTGGGAACAGATACGCAGTATTTT.

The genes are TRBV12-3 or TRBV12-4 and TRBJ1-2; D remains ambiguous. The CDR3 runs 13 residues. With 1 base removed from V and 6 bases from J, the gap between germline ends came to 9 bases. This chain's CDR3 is CASSLGYGDGYTF. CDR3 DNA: TGTGCCAGCAGTTTAGGGTATGGGGATGGCTACACCTTC.